Listed below are T cell receptor beta chains from one sample, sequenced in a study of graft-versus-host responses after intestinal transplantation. Assay used: immunoSEQ multiplex PCR; TCRdb lists only in-frame clones, some missing. The sample lists some 17,000 clones, roughly 80% occurring once. The sample here was ileum tissue, taken approximately 97 days after intestinal transplant. These receptors were taken from a human patient who received an intestinal transplant, so some T cells may come from the graft donor. CDR3s leave out the opening cysteine and the closing phenylalanine or tryptophan.

V gene | CDR3 protein
TRBV27 | ASSLGGPSGTPYEQY
TRBV11-3 | ASSLVFGTDNSPLH
TRBV28 | ASSLSGYYGYT
TRBV7-9 | ASSFPDRSNYGYT
TRBV5-1 | ASSLVMGASNTEAF
TRBV30 | AWSHGNSYGYT
TRBV5-1 | ASSLASGGAPGDEKLF
TRBV18 | ASSPQVGAGGANYGYT
TRBV28 | ASQLQGAYGYT
TRBV7-9 | ASSLGSSTVHQPQH
TRBV7-9 | ASSRWDYGYT
TRBV5-1 | ASSSHTDTQY
TRBV6-1 | ASRIVQGNGYT
TRBV28 | ASSLGWVSNQPQH
TRBV28 | ASSLRGRSYEQY
TRBV6-1 | ASSRDKRRDEKLF
TRBV6-4 | ASSDAGGPDTQY
TRBV10-2 | ASNPTGNTEAF
TRBV5-1 | ASSTVTNRVMNTEAF
TRBV28 | ASRMDRASGNTIY
TRBV29-1 | SVWTGGTSDEQF
TRBV27 | ASSRTSGSLDEQF
TRBV5-1 | ASSLQSDTQY